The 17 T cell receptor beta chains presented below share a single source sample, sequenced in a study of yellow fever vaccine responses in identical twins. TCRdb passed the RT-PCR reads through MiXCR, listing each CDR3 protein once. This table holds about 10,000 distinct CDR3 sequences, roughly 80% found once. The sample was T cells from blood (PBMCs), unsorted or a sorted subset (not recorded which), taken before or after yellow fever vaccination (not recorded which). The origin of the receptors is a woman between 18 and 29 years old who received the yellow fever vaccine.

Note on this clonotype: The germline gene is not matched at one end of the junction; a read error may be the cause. The DNA for the CDR3 is TGTGCCACCAGCAGAGTCGGGTTAGCCAAAAACATCCAGTACTTC. Residues: CATSRVGLAKNIQYF. The chain recombines TRBV15 with TRBJ2-4; D gene uncertain. The CDR3 loop spans 15 amino acids. CDR1 is LNHNV, CDR2 YYDKDF, per germline (reference sequence).

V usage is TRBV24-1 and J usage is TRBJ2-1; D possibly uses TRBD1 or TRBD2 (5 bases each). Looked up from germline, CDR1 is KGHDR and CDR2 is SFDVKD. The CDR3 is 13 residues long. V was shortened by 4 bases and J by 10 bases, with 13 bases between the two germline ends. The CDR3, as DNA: TGTGCCACCAGTGACAGGGCCGCTAGCGAGCAGTTCTTC. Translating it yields CATSDRAASEQFF.

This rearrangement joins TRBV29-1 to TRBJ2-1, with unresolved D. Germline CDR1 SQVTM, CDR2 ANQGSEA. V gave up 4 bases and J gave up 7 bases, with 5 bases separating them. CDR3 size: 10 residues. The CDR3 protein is CSVAGNEQFF. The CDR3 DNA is TGCAGCGTTGCTGGAAATGAGCAGTTCTTC.

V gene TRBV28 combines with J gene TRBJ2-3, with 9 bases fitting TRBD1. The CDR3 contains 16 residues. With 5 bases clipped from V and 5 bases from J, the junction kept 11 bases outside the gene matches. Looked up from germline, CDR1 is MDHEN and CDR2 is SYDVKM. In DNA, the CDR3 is TGTGCCAGCAGTACCACGGGACAGGGAATTGGAGATACGCAGTATTTT. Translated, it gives CASSTTGQGIGDTQYF. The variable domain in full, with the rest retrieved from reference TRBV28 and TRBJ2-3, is DVKVTQSSRYLVKRTGEKVFLECVQDMDHENMFWYRQDPGLGLRLIYFSYDVKMKEKGDIPEGYSVSREKKERFSLILESASTNQTSMYLCASSTTGQGIGDTQYFGPGTRLTVL.

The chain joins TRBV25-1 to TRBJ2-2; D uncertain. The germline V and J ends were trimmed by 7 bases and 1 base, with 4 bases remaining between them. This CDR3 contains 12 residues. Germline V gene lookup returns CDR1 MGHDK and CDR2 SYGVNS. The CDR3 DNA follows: TGTGCCAGCATGAAGAACACCGGGGAGCTGTTTTTT. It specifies CASMKNTGELFF. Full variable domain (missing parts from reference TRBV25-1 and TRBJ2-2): EADIYQTPRYLVIGTGKKITLECSQTMGHDKMYWYQQDPGMELHLIHYSYGVNSTEKGDLSSESTVSRIRTEHFPLTLESARPSHTSQYLCASMKNTGELFFGEGSRLTVL.

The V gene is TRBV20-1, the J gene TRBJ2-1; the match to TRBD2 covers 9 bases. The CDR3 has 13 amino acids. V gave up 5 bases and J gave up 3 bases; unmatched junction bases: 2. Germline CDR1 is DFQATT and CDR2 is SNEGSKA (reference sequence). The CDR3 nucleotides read TGCAGTGCTCGAGCGGGGGGCTACAATGAGCAGTTCTTC. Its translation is CSARAGGYNEQFF.

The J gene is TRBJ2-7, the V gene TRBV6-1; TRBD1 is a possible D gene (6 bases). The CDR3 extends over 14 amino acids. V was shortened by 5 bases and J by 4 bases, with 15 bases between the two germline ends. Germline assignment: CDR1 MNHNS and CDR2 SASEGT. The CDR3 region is CASSQGTLYYEQYV. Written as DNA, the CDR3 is TGTGCCAGCAGTCAGGGGACCTTGTATTACGAGCAGTACGTC.

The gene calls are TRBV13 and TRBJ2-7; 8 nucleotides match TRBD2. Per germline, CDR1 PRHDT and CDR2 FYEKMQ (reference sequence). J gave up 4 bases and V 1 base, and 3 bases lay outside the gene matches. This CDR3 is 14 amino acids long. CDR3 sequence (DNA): TGTGCCAGCAGCTTAGCCCGCGGGAGGTACGAGCAGTACTTC. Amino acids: CASSLARGRYEQYF.

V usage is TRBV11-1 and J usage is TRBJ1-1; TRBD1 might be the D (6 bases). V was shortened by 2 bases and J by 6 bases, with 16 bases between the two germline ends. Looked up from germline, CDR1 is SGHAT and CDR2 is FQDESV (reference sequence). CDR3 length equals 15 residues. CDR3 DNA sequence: TGTGCCAGCAGCTTAAAGACCCAAAGGGGGGCTGAAGCTTTCTTT. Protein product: CASSLKTQRGAEAFF.

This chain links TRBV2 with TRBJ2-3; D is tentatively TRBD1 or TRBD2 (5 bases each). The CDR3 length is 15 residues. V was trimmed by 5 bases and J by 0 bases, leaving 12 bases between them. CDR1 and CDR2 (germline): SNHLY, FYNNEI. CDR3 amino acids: CASSLGTGSTDTQYF. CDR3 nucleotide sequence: TGTGCCAGCAGTCTCGGGACGGGCAGCACAGATACGCAGTATTTT.

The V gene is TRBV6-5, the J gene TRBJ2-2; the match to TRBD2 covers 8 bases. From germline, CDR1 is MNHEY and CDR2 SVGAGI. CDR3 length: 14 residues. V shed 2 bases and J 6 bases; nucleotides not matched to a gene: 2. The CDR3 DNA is TGTGCCAGCAGTTACCCGGGGGGGGCCGGGGAGCTGTTTTTT. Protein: CASSYPGGAGELFF.

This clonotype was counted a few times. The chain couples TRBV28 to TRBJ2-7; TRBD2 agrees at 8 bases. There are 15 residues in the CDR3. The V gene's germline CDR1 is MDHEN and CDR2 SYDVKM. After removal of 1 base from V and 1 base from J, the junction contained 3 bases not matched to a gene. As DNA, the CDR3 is TGTGCCAGCAGTTTATTCGGGACTAGGTCCTACGAGCAGTACTTC. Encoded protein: CASSLFGTRSYEQYF.

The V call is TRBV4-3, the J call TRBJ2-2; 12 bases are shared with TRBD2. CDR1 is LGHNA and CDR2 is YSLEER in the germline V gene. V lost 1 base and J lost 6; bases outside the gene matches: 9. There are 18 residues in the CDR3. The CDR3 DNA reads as TGCGCCAGCAGCCAAGTTGGTCTAGCGGGGGGGCCGTCCGGGGAGCTGTTTTTT. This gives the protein CASSQVGLAGGPSGELFF.

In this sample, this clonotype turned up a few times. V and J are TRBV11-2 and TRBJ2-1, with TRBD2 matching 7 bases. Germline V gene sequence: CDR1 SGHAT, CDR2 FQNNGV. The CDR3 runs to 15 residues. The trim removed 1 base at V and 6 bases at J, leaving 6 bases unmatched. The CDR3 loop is CASSLGRESVNEQFF. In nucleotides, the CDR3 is TGTGCCAGCAGCTTAGGGCGGGAGTCCGTCAATGAGCAGTTCTTC.

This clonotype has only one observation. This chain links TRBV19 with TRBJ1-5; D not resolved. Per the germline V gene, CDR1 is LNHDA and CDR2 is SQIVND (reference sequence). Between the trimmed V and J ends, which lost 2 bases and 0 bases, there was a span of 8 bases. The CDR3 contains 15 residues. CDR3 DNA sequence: TGTGCCAGTAGTATAATGGCAGATAGCAATCAGCCCCAGCATTTT. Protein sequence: CASSIMADSNQPQHF.

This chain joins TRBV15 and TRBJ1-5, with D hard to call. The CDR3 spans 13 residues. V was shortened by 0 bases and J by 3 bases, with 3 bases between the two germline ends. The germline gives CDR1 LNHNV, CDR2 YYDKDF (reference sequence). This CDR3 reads CATSRDFNQPQHF. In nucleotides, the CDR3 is TGTGCCACCAGCAGAGACTTCAATCAGCCCCAGCATTTT.

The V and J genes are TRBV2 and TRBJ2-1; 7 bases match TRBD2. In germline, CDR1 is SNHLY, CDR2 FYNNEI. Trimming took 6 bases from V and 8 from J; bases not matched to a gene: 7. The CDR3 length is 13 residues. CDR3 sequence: CASRIAGRDEQFF. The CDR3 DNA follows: TGTGCCAGCAGGATAGCGGGTAGGGATGAGCAGTTCTTC.